The rows below give T cell receptor beta chains drawn from one sample of a study of blood T cells in healthy people across ages. A single record per CDR3 protein comes from TCRdb applying MiXCR to the 5' RACE reads. The sample contains approximately 810,000 distinct CDR3 sequences, more than 25% of which appear only once. The specimen sequenced was blood. The receptors were gathered from a woman aged 80 or over in good health. The CDR3 runs from the conserved cysteine through the conserved F or W. D genes are given only for firm matches. Not all rows give a size; the values are once, few, many and, for expanded clones, a class.

CDR3aa	CDR3nt	abundance	v_gene	d_gene	len	j_gene
CATSDPGRPASDTQYF	TGTGCCACCAGTGACCCGGGACGGCCCGCGTCGGATACGCAGTATTTT	few	TRBV24-1	-	16	TRBJ2-3
CASSFLQSSSYNEQFF	TGCGCCAGCAGCTTCTTACAGAGTAGCTCCTACAATGAGCAGTTCTTC	many	TRBV5-1	-	16	TRBJ2-1
CASSYANTYGYTF	TGTGCCAGCAGTTACGCCAACACCTATGGCTACACCTTC	many	TRBV6-6	-	13	TRBJ1-2
CASSQDPSGLTYEQYF	TGTGCCAGCAGCCAAGATCCTAGCGGCTTAACCTACGAGCAGTACTTC	-	TRBV4-2	TRBD2	16	TRBJ2-7
CASSQLSGGAYEQFF	TGTGCCAGCAGCCAACTTTCCGGGGGAGCCTACGAGCAGTTCTTC	-	TRBV14	-	15	TRBJ2-1
CAIRQNLNTEAFF	TGTGCCATACGACAGAACCTGAACACTGAAGCTTTCTTT	few	TRBV10-3	-	13	TRBJ1-1
CASSLQGRQYNSPLHF	TGTGCCAGCAGTTTACAAGGTCGACAGTATAATTCACCCCTCCACTTT	few	TRBV27	-	16	TRBJ1-6
CASSFGLGEYEQYF	TGTGCCAGCAGCTTCGGTTTGGGGGAATACGAGCAGTACTTC	many	TRBV7-2	-	14	TRBJ2-7
CASSPPRGQRVNEKLFF	TGTGCCAGCAGCCCACCTCGGGGACAGAGAGTTAATGAAAAACTGTTTTTT	-	TRBV7-2	TRBD1	17	TRBJ1-4
CASSRGTAGYNQPQHF	TGTGCCAGCAGCAGAGGTACGGCAGGATACAATCAGCCCCAGCATTTT	-	TRBV7-9	-	16	TRBJ1-5
CASSLSDSPNQPQHF	TGTGCCAGCAGCTTGAGCGACAGCCCCAATCAGCCCCAGCATTTT	once	TRBV7-2	-	15	TRBJ1-5
CASTSLPDILYEQYF	TGTGCCAGCACCTCCCTGCCCGATATTCTTTACGAGCAGTACTTC	many	TRBV7-9	-	15	TRBJ2-7
CASRSSGGYEQYF	TGTGCCAGCCGCTCTAGCGGGGGGTACGAGCAGTACTTC	many	TRBV6-1	TRBD2	13	TRBJ2-7
CASSARLAGVTDTQYF	TGTGCCAGCAGTGCCCGACTAGCGGGGGTCACAGATACGCAGTATTTT	many	TRBV6-1	TRBD2	16	TRBJ2-3
CSARTRKTGGFGEQYF	TGCAGTGCTAGGACGAGAAAGACAGGGGGCTTCGGCGAGCAGTACTTC	many	TRBV20-1	TRBD1	16	TRBJ2-7
CSAFSGGLYNEQFF	TGCAGTGCATTTAGCGGGGGCCTCTACAATGAGCAGTTCTTC	many	TRBV20-1	TRBD2	14	TRBJ2-1
CASRRLAVQETQYF	TGTGCCAGCAGGAGACTAGCGGTCCAAGAGACCCAGTACTTC	many	TRBV6-2/TRBV6-3	TRBD2	14	TRBJ2-5